This TCR beta chain stems from a study of CXCR3-negative and CXCR3-positive naive CD8 T cells (dated by TCRdb to about 2019). For the wider study: In total, about 150 million TRB reads were obtained, which works out to roughly 1.5 +/- 0.3 million reads per library. Naive subsets from a handful of donors and memory cells from 3 donors were included in the TRBV-TRBJ cluster analysis. Data from under 12 donors, pooled across two independent experiments, went into the diversity and physicochemical repertoire analyses. Study-wide conclusions, independent of this receptor: Naive CXCR3-negative and CXCR3-positive cells from the same donor showed similar TRBV-TRBJ usage, whereas memory cells showed distinct patterns. Comparably high repertoire diversity was found in both naive subsets, whereas much lower repertoire diversity was found in memory CD8+ T cells. Compared with CXCR3-negative naive cells, CXCR3-positive naive cells had TRB CDR3s with higher hydrophobicity (lower Kidera factor 4), lower energy, and higher strength and volume indices. Because surface CD5, which is linked to self-reactivity in mice, was comparable between the naive subsets, TCR interaction strength was also inferred from the physicochemical properties of TRB CDR3s. CXCR3 expression partially decreased after cryopreservation, so most assays used freshly isolated PBMCs.

This clonotype qualifies as medium-sized (0.01 to 0.1%) by its frequency, with no count on file. It has no known antigen specificity. TCRdb records NextSeq 550 as the sequencer. The Human TCR Profiling Kit (MiLaboratory) was used to prepare UMI-labeled 5' RACE TRB cDNA libraries. cDNA synthesis used the entire amount of extracted RNA, and PCR amplification then used the entire amount of cDNA produced. Libraries were prepared in parallel with an identical number of PCR cycles. The study's own analysis went as follows. With a minimum of two reads required per UMI, MIGEC and MiXCR pulled out about 52,000 +/- 9,100 unique UMI-labeled TRB cDNA molecules from each library. On average, each library contained approximately 40,000 +/- 10,000 functional in-frame TRB CDR3 nucleotide clonotypes without stop codons. After downsampling to 5000 UMI-labeled TRB molecules per sample, diversity metrics such as normalized Shannon-Wiener and Chao1 were calculated in VDJtools. Clonotype-size-weighted physicochemical properties of the central five CDR3 residues (interaction energy, strength, volume and Kidera factor 4) were computed in VDJtools. TCRdb reprocessed the reads and assigns one entry to each CDR3 protein sequence, leaving out DNA. None of the V and J calls come from the authors' own analysis; TCRdb made them. This sample's table lists under 9,500 distinct CDR3 sequences. Around 1.1% of the sample goes to the ten largest clones.

The CDR3 contains 16 residues, cysteine and phenylalanine counted. No nucleotide data were recorded. Sequences SGHTA (CDR1) and FQGNSA (CDR2) are obtained from the germline V gene. For each CD8+ T cell subset, flow sorting was done in triplicate, and 300,000 or so cells per subset went directly into RLT lysis buffer. Naive CD8+ T cells were defined stringently as CD45RO-CCR7+CD27+CD95- to exclude memory contaminants. Using standard density gradient centrifugation, peripheral blood mononuclear cells were isolated from buffy coats. A FACSAria III was used to flow-sort naive CXCR3-negative and CXCR3-positive CD8+ T cells. Total RNA was extracted from sorted cells using an RNeasy Mini Kit.

The rearranged chain carries TRBV7-2 and TRBJ2-3; absent DNA, TCRdb's TRBD2 call cannot be checked. The specimen was naive CXCR3- CD8+ T cells from blood. The label giving this sample's cell subset or site can be read as: CD45RO-CCR7+CD27+CD95- naive CD8+ T cells lacking CXCR3 (TNR3-). The sequence was obtained from a human donor in good health. Some clones in this sample may be carry-over from other donors' samples. The CDR3 region reads CASSLGLAGVSDTQYF.